The 30 T cell receptor beta chains in this list originate from one sample, sequenced in a study of blood T cells in healthy people across ages (dated by TCRdb to the mid-2010s). The method behind the library was 5' RACE. Sequencer: Illumina HiSeq 2500. The second PCR ran for roughly 7 to 12 cycles and used a J-beta primer mix along with a sample-barcoded 5' primer. TCRdb's own reprocessing of the public reads used fastp at Q25 and MiXCR and kept productive beta chains. Entries are consolidated by CDR3 protein sequence, retaining the most common genes and DNA. This sample holds 650,000 to 1,000,000 distinct CDR3 sequences; 35% to 40% were observed only once. Clones ranked in the top ten supply under 15% of the sample. Input material: blood. These receptors were taken from a man between 18 and 35 years old in good health.

This clonotype was observed a few times. J is TRBJ2-3 and V is TRBV7-3, with D possibly TRBD1 on 5 matching bases. This CDR3 has 14 residues. V was trimmed by 5 bases and J by 0 bases, leaving 9 bases between them. Germline assignment: CDR1 SGHTA and CDR2 FQGTGA. Written as DNA, the CDR3 is TGTGCCAGCAGCGACAGATCTAGCACAGATACGCAGTATTTT. Translated: CASSDRSSTDTQYF. Together with reference TRBV7-3 and TRBJ2-3, the CDR3 gives the full variable domain: GAGVSQTPSNKVTEKGKYVELRCDPISGHTALYWYRQSLGQGPEFLIYFQGTGAADDSGLPNDRFFAVRPEGSVSTLKIQRTERGDSAVYLCASSDRSSTDTQYFGPGTRLTVL.

This clonotype has more than one count but fewer than ten. The chain recombines TRBV7-2 with TRBJ2-7; D might be TRBD1 or TRBD2, each matching 6 bases. Germline values: CDR1 SGHTA, CDR2 FQGNSA. The CDR3 spans 16 residues. Deletions cut 1 base from V and 2 bases from J, with 15 bases between. The CDR3 sequence is CASSLVGSGGAYEQYF. As DNA, the CDR3 is TGTGCCAGCAGCTTAGTGGGGTCCGGGGGCGCCTACGAGCAGTACTTC. Supplemented by reference TRBV7-2 and TRBJ2-7, the full variable domain reads GAGVSQSPSNKVTEKGKDVELRCDPISGHTALYWYRQSLGQGLEFLIYFQGNSAPDKSGLPSDRFSAERTGGSVSTLTIQRTQQEDSAVYLCASSLVGSGGAYEQYFGPGTRLTVT.

V usage is TRBV10-3 and J usage is TRBJ2-5; 7 nucleotides match TRBD2. Trimming removed 4 bases from V and 4 bases from J; junction bases left unmatched: 3. The CDR3 contains 13 residues. Per the germline V gene, CDR1 is ENHRY and CDR2 is SYGVKD. Here the CDR3 reads CAISGGGGETQYF. CDR3 sequence (DNA): TGTGCCATCAGTGGGGGCGGGGGAGAGACCCAGTACTTC.

The chain combines TRBV7-2 with TRBJ2-7, with TRBD1 identical over 8 bases. Germline loops: CDR1 SGHTA, CDR2 FQGNSA. This CDR3 comprises 14 residues. V gave up 5 bases and J gave up 5 bases; unmatched junction bases: 8. In DNA form, the CDR3 reads TGTGCCAGCAGCCGCGGACAGGGACGCGACGAGCAGTACTTC. It encodes CASSRGQGRDEQYF.

This clonotype was detected only once. The rearrangement uses TRBV4-1 and TRBJ2-7, with D perhaps TRBD1 (5 bases). The CDR3 is 15 amino acids. Germline V gives CDR1 MGHRA, CDR2 YSYEKL. The V end was cut by 1 base, the J end by 7 bases, with 17 bases between. The CDR3 spells CASSQVVVMDNEQYF. The CDR3 DNA reads TGCGCCAGCAGCCAAGTGGTTGTGATGGACAATGAGCAGTACTTC.

This clonotype has more than one count but fewer than ten. The rearrangement uses TRBV27 and TRBJ1-1; D is unclear. Trimming removed 7 bases at V and 6 bases at J, with 6 bases between. The CDR3 is 10 residues long. Germline V gene sequence: CDR1 MNHEY, CDR2 SMNVEV (reference sequence). The CDR3 bases are TGTGCCAGCATTGGGGCTGAAGCTTTCTTT. Translation: CASIGAEAFF.

A remark on this clonotype: An end of the junction differs from the germline gene, which may be a read error. The V call is TRBV12-3 or TRBV12-4, the J call TRBJ1-5; no clear D. The CDR3 is 13 amino acids. CDR3 in amino acids: CASSFRSGQPQLF. The DNA of the CDR3 is TGTGCCAGCAGCTTTAGGTCGGGTCAGCCCCAGCTTTTT.

The V call is TRBV9, the J call TRBJ2-7, with 8 bases identical to TRBD1. V was pared by 4 bases and J by 5 bases, with 11 bases of the junction left unmatched. Germline lookup yields CDR1 SGDLS and CDR2 YYNGEE. The CDR3 has 15 amino acids. CDR3 sequence (DNA): TGTGCCAGCAGCACATTTTCCGGACAGGGTGACGAGCAGTACTTC. The encoded protein is CASSTFSGQGDEQYF.

The V and J genes are TRBV20-1 and TRBJ1-2, with D perhaps matching TRBD1 (6 bases). The CDR3 has 17 residues. V was clipped by 0 bases and J by 2 bases, with 19 bases between them. Germline CDR1 is DFQATT and CDR2 is SNEGSKA (reference sequence). CDR3 sequence reads: CSARERGGGSGNYGYTF. As DNA, the CDR3 is TGCAGTGCTAGAGAGCGGGGGGGCGGTTCTGGGAACTATGGCTACACCTTC.

CDR3 amino acids: CASSQRRGSSYNEQFF. CDR3 DNA: TGTGCCAGCAGCCAAAGGCGGGGCAGCTCCTACAATGAGCAGTTCTTC. This chain joins TRBV14 and TRBJ2-1; D might be TRBD2 (6 bases). The CDR3 runs 16 residues. Per germline, CDR1 SGHDN and CDR2 FVKESK. V lost 2 bases, J lost 0 bases, and 11 bases lay in between.

The CDR3 loop reads CASSLEGASADTQYF. The CDR3 DNA sequence: TGCGCCAGCAGCTTGGAGGGAGCTAGCGCAGATACGCAGTATTTT. This rearrangement joins TRBV5-1 to TRBJ2-3, with D perhaps matching TRBD2 (6 bases). CDR3 length: 15 residues. The V end lost 0 bases, the J end lost 4 bases, and 12 bases lay between the germline ends. Germline values: CDR1 SGHRS, CDR2 YFSETQ.

The CDR3: CASSSSRGGPEQYF. For the CDR3, the DNA is TGTGCCAGCAGCTCCTCACGGGGGGGGCCCGAGCAGTACTTC. The gene calls are TRBV7-2 and TRBJ2-7, with 8 nucleotides matching TRBD2. The CDR3 has 14 residues. The V and J ends lost 4 bases and 6 bases, in that order; junction bases with no gene match: 8. The germline gives CDR1 SGHTA, CDR2 FQGNSA.

V and J are TRBV7-9 and TRBJ1-2; D is unclear. V lost 1 base and J lost 8, with 8 bases in between. Germline V gives CDR1 SEHNR, CDR2 FQNEAQ (reference sequence). The CDR3 contains 12 residues. The CDR3 sequence is CASSLGDWGYTF. The DNA for the CDR3 is TGTGCCAGCAGCTTAGGCGACTGGGGCTACACCTTC.

There are many counts of this clonotype. The V and J genes are TRBV3-1 and TRBJ2-7, with 8 bases aligning to TRBD1. Per germline, CDR1 LGHDT and CDR2 YNNKEL (reference sequence). Trimming cost V 0 bases and J 5 bases; bases outside gene matches: 18. The CDR3 spans 19 residues. The CDR3 nucleotides are TGTGCCAGCAGCCAAGAGGTCGCCTACCTAGGACAGGGTATCAACGAGCAGTACTTC. It codes for CASSQEVAYLGQGINEQYF.

This clonotype has ten or more counts. The chain recombines TRBV12-3 or TRBV12-4 with TRBJ2-1; D might be TRBD1 or TRBD2, each matching 5 bases. Between the trimmed V and J ends, which lost 3 bases and 5 bases, there was a span of 14 bases. The CDR3 loop spans 15 amino acids. CDR3 bases: TGTGCCAGCAGTTTTCCCAGGGAGAGGAACAATGAGCAGTTCTTC. Its protein is CASSFPRERNNEQFF.

The chain combines TRBV4-1 with TRBJ2-3; 7 bases align to TRBD1. J gave up 6 bases and V 1 base, and 13 bases lay outside the gene matches. This CDR3 region has 17 residues. Germline CDR1 and CDR2: MGHRA and YSYEKL. CDR3 coding DNA: TGCGCCAGCAGCCAAGTGGGATCAGGGGGTTTCGAGGATACGCAGTATTTT. This sequence encodes CASSQVGSGGFEDTQYF.

A word on this clonotype: A much larger clone is a single base away; this may be a read error. The chain uses TRBV7-6 and TRBJ2-7, with TRBD2 as a possible D gene (6 bases). The CDR3 sequence is 16 residues long. Germline loops: CDR1 SGHVS, CDR2 FNYEAQ. CDR3 region: CASNLGLPSEDYEQYF. CDR3 nucleotide sequence: TGTGCCAGCAACTTAGGCCTCCCTAGCGAGGATTACGAGCAGTACTTC.

This clonotype was detected many times. This chain joins TRBV20-1 and TRBJ2-5, with D perhaps matching TRBD2 (6 bases). Germline V lookup: CDR1 DFQATT, CDR2 SNEGSKA (reference sequence). The V gene lost 1 base and the J gene lost 2 bases, with 11 bases spanning the gap. CDR3 length: 14 amino acids. CDR3 sequence reads: CSARVGGWQETQYF. In DNA form, the CDR3 reads TGCAGTGCTAGAGTTGGGGGGTGGCAAGAGACCCAGTACTTC.

This rearrangement joins TRBV20-1 to TRBJ2-2; TRBD1 aligns across 10 bases. This CDR3 is built from 17 residues. Looked up from germline, CDR1 is DFQATT and CDR2 is SNEGSKA (reference sequence). V trimming: 2 bases; J trimming: 5 bases; junction bases outside the gene matches: 11. In nucleotides, the CDR3 is TGCAGTGCTAGATCCCGGGACAGGGGCCGTAGGACCGGGGAGCTGTTTTTT. It codes for CSARSRDRGRRTGELFF.

The V call is TRBV20-1, the J call TRBJ2-5, with D possibly called TRBD1 or TRBD2 (6 bases each). The ends were cut back, 4 bases at V and 13 bases at J, with 16 bases in the middle. The germline V gene encodes CDR1 DFQATT and CDR2 SNEGSKA (reference sequence). The length of the CDR3 is 11 residues. CDR3 in DNA: TGCAGTGCTATGGAGGGGGACGATCCGTACTTC. This translates into CSAMEGDDPYF.

This clonotype was found many times. The J gene is TRBJ2-3, the V gene TRBV5-4; D not resolved. The CDR3 runs 15 residues. V was cut by 4 bases and J by 5 bases, with 17 bases left in between. The germline CDR1 and CDR2 sequences are SGHNT and YYREEE (reference sequence). The CDR3 sequence is CASSATGRQVDTQYF. The CDR3 DNA follows: TGTGCCAGCAGCGCCACCGGTAGGCAAGTAGATACGCAGTATTTT.

With regard to this clonotype: The junction departs from the called germline gene at one end, perhaps through a read error. The genes are TRBV20-1 and TRBJ1-1, with 7 bases lining up with TRBD1. The CDR3 runs 13 residues. Germline V CDR1 and CDR2: DFQATT, SNEGSKA (reference sequence). In nucleotides, the CDR3 is TGCAGTGCTAGCGCTCAGGGGGGCACTGAAGTTTTCTTT. Its translation: CSASAQGGTEVFF.

V gene TRBV13 combines with J gene TRBJ1-4; 7 bases map to TRBD1. This CDR3 comprises 14 residues. Per germline, CDR1 PRHDT and CDR2 FYEKMQ (reference sequence). Trimming cost V 4 bases and J 4 bases; bases outside gene matches: 3. CDR3 in DNA: TGTGCCAGCAGCTCCGGGACAGATAATGAAAAACTGTTTTTT. Protein product: CASSSGTDNEKLFF. Supplemented by reference TRBV13 and TRBJ1-4, the full variable domain reads AAGVIQSPRHLIKEKRETATLKCYPIPRHDTVYWYQQGPGQDPQFLISFYEKMQSDKGSIPDRFSAQQFSDYHSELNMSSLELGDSALYFCASSSGTDNEKLFFGSGTQLSVL.

CDR3 DNA: TGTGCCAGCAGCTCGCGGCGACAGGCCTTCCGCTCCTACGAGCAGTACTTC. As protein: CASSSRRQAFRSYEQYF. The chain combines TRBV3-1 with TRBJ2-7, with D possibly being TRBD1 (6 bases). This CDR3 comprises 17 residues. Looked up from germline, CDR1 is LGHDT and CDR2 is YNNKEL (reference sequence). Trimming cost V 5 bases and J 0 bases, with 20 bases left between them.

This clonotype was detected a few times. The chain carries TRBV9 and TRBJ1-4; D remains ambiguous. V dropped 0 bases and J dropped 6 bases, with 12 bases sitting between them. Germline V gene lookup returns CDR1 SGDLS and CDR2 YYNGEE. CDR3 length: 15 residues. Here the CDR3 DNA reads TGTGCCAGCAGCGTAGGTCGAGGGTTCCATGAAAAACTGTTTTTT. This codes for CASSVGRGFHEKLFF.

The gene calls are TRBV12-3 or TRBV12-4 and TRBJ1-2; D unclear. V lost 1 base to trimming and J lost 0 bases, with 9 bases between them. The CDR3 consists of 15 residues. The chain's CDR3 is CASSLVAAPNYGYTF. Written as DNA, the CDR3 is TGTGCCAGCAGTTTAGTGGCAGCGCCTAACTATGGCTACACCTTC.

Concerning this clonotype itself: One junction end does not reproduce the germline sequence, and a read error may be involved. The chain is built from TRBV12-3 or TRBV12-4 and TRBJ2-3; possibly TRBD1 or TRBD2 for D (5 bases each). There are 14 residues in the CDR3. CDR3: CASSSGLRADAQYF. DNA of the CDR3: TGTGCCAGCAGTTCGGGGCTGAGAGCAGATGCGCAGTATTTT.

This clonotype occurred a few times. The chain uses TRBV7-9 and TRBJ2-1, with D possibly being TRBD2 (6 bases). The CDR3 is made up of 15 amino acids. Germline V gives CDR1 SEHNR, CDR2 FQNEAQ (reference sequence). V was clipped by 6 bases and J by 3 bases, with 15 bases between them. This chain's CDR3 is CASSFGAGVYNEQFF. The CDR3 DNA reads as TGTGCCAGCAGTTTCGGAGCGGGTGTCTACAATGAGCAGTTCTTC.

In this sample, this clonotype turned up many times. This chain links TRBV20-1 with TRBJ2-7; D remains unclear. There are 12 residues in the CDR3. The germline V gene encodes CDR1 DFQATT and CDR2 SNEGSKA (reference sequence). V shed 3 bases and J shed 4 bases, with 10 bases lying between them. For the CDR3, the DNA is TGCAGTGCTAGTCTGCAAGAATACGAGCAGTACTTC. Its protein product is CSASLQEYEQYF.

The chain couples TRBV5-1 to TRBJ1-2; weak D call: TRBD1 (5 bases). CDR1 is SGHRS, CDR2 YFSETQ, per germline. This CDR3 has 19 residues. The V gene lost 0 bases and the J gene lost 6 bases, with 27 bases spanning the gap. CDR3 DNA sequence: TGCGCCAGCAGCTTGGCCCCCCTCCTCCCCCTCAGGGAGAGGAATGGCTACACCTTC. Residues: CASSLAPLLPLRERNGYTF. Complete variable domain (other parts from reference TRBV5-1 and TRBJ1-2): KAGVTQTPRYLIKTRGQQVTLSCSPISGHRSVSWYQQTPGQGLQFLFEYFSETQRNKGNFPGRFSGRQFSNSRSEMNVSTLELGDSALYLCASSLAPLLPLRERNGYTFGSGTRLTVV.